The 10 T cell receptor beta chains reported below all come from one sample, sequenced in a study of T-cell memory formation after mild COVID-19. TCRdb redid the calling of the 5' RACE reads with MiXCR, one entry per CDR3 protein. The table shows fewer than 250,000 distinct CDR3 sequences, with around 26% occurring only once. Sequenced material: PBMCs or a T cell subset sorted from them (not recorded which). The receptors derive from an adult woman who had mild COVID-19 (a few samples of this study predate the infection). Cell type and time point are not known.

The chain carries TRBV3-1 and TRBJ2-2; D gene ambiguous. V lost 4 bases to trimming and J lost 4 bases, with 7 bases between them. Germline CDR1 and CDR2: LGHDT and YNNKEL (reference sequence). The CDR3 sequence is 13 residues long. The chain's CDR3 is CASSPLITGELFF. The CDR3 nucleotides are TGTGCCAGCAGCCCCCTGATCACCGGGGAGCTGTTTTTT. The full variable domain, in which reference TRBV3-1 and TRBJ2-2 provide the parts outside the CDR3, is DTAVSQTPKYLVTQMGNDKSIKCEQNLGHDTMYWYKQDSKKFLKIMFSYNNKELIINETVPNRFSPKSPDKAHLNLHINSLELGDSAVYFCASSPLITGELFFGEGSRLTVL.

V gene TRBV5-6 combines with J gene TRBJ2-5; D is possibly TRBD1 (6 bases). The CDR3 extends over 15 amino acids. V lost 1 base and J lost 4, with 14 bases in between. Germline CDR1 and CDR2: SGHDT and YYEEEE. CDR3 loop: CASSLRGRGAETQYF. The CDR3 DNA reads TGTGCCAGCAGCTTGAGGGGGAGAGGGGCAGAGACCCAGTACTTC.

The chain couples TRBV9 to TRBJ2-7, with D perhaps matching TRBD1 (5 bases). Germline assignment: CDR1 SGDLS and CDR2 YYNGEE. This CDR3 is 15 amino acids long. V dropped 0 bases and J dropped 2 bases, with 12 bases sitting between them. The CDR3 sequence is CASSVGLTGPYEQYF. Here the CDR3 DNA reads TGTGCCAGCAGCGTAGGTCTAACAGGTCCCTACGAGCAGTACTTC.

The V call is TRBV5-1, the J call TRBJ2-2; 9 bases are shared with TRBD2. Germline CDR1 and CDR2: SGHRS and YFSETQ. The CDR3 extends over 17 amino acids. The J segment lost 2 bases and the V segment lost 0 bases, leaving 5 bases of the junction unmatched. This chain's CDR3 is CASSLAGLAQNTGELFF. The DNA of the CDR3 is TGCGCCAGCAGCTTGGCGGGACTAGCCCAAAACACCGGGGAGCTGTTTTTT.

J is TRBJ2-7 and V is TRBV20-1; D is uncertain. Trimming shortened V by 3 bases and J by 7 bases, and 22 bases separated the two germline ends. CDR3 length: 15 amino acids. Per the germline V gene, CDR1 is DFQATT and CDR2 is SNEGSKA (reference sequence). DNA of the CDR3: TGCAGTGCTAGCGAGTTAGGACGATCCCTTGGAGAGCAGTACTTC. It specifies CSASELGRSLGEQYF.

There are a few counts of this clonotype. This chain uses TRBV7-8 with TRBJ1-4; D possibly corresponds to TRBD1 (6 bases). Trimming stripped 2 bases from V and 3 bases from J, with 13 bases between. This CDR3 region has 16 residues. The germline V gene encodes CDR1 SGHVS and CDR2 FQNEAQ. CDR3 amino acids: CASSLRRTVANEKLFF. The CDR3 DNA sequence: TGTGCCAGCAGCTTAAGAAGGACAGTGGCTAATGAAAAACTGTTTTTT.

The sample holds one count of this clonotype. The V and J genes are TRBV12-3 or TRBV12-4 and TRBJ2-7; 7 bases match TRBD2. CDR3 length: 13 residues. V lost 3 bases and J lost 7; bases outside the gene matches: 6. CDR3 sequence: CASSLDFGREQYF. The CDR3, as DNA: TGTGCCAGCAGTTTGGACTTCGGGAGGGAGCAGTACTTC.

Only a few counts were recorded for this clonotype. The chain has TRBV28 and TRBJ1-5, with D possibly matching TRBD1 (5 bases). CDR1 is MDHEN, CDR2 SYDVKM, per germline. V was clipped by 11 bases and J by 5 bases, with 19 bases between them. The CDR3 contains 14 residues. The CDR3 nucleotides are TGTGCCTGCCGTGGGGGAATCAAAGATCAGCCCCAGCATTTT. Its protein is CACRGGIKDQPQHF.

This clonotype was found a few times. V gene TRBV20-1 combines with J gene TRBJ2-7, with D perhaps TRBD2 (5 bases). Per the germline V gene, CDR1 is DFQATT and CDR2 is SNEGSKA (reference sequence). The germline V and J ends were trimmed by 8 bases and 0 bases, with 8 bases remaining between them. The CDR3 is 11 residues long. In DNA, the CDR3 is TGCAGTCCGGGGAGCTCCTACGAGCAGTACTTC. Protein product: CSPGSSYEQYF.

This sequence joins TRBV6-5 and TRBJ2-3; TRBD1 or TRBD2 may be the D gene (6 bases each). The germline V gene has CDR1 MNHEY and CDR2 SVGAGI. Deletions cut 0 bases from V and 2 bases from J, with 9 bases between. The CDR3 has 15 residues. This CDR3 reads CASSYSTGATDTQYF. The CDR3 DNA reads TGTGCCAGCAGTTACTCGACGGGGGCCACAGATACGCAGTATTTT.